One and the same sample provided the 10 T cell receptor beta chains below, sequenced in a study of cytomegalovirus exposure and HLA in healthy donors. Method: immunoSEQ multiplex PCR; TCRdb's copy keeps in-frame clones and lacks some. Among around 350,000 clones listed, roughly 89% were seen once. Material: PBMCs. These receptors were taken from a woman aged 18-29 years in good health and CMV-seronegative.

The chain employs TRBV28 and TRBJ2-7, with D unresolved. CDR1 is MDHEN, CDR2 SYDVKM, per germline. V was cut by 8 bases and J by 4 bases, with 6 bases left in between. The CDR3 covers 10 residues. In DNA form, the CDR3 reads TGTGCCAGCGGCCATTACGAGCAGTACTTC. Protein sequence: CASGHYEQYF.

On this clone: The sample holds other DNA sequences that translate to the same CDR3. The chain couples TRBV7-9 to TRBJ2-7; 8 nucleotides align to TRBD1. Germline values: CDR1 SEHNR, CDR2 FQNEAQ (reference sequence). The V and J ends lost 6 bases and 3 bases, in that order; junction bases with no gene match: 7. The CDR3 is 14 residues long. In nucleotides, the CDR3 is TGTGCCAGCAGTCCAACAGGGGGTGGCTACGAGCAGTACTTC. This codes for CASSPTGGGYEQYF.

The rearrangement joins TRBV9 to TRBJ1-1, with 7 bases matching TRBD1. CDR1 and CDR2 from the germline V gene are SGDLS and YYNGEE. Trimming at V came to 3 bases and at J to 5 bases, leaving 4 bases not matched to a gene. The CDR3 loop spans 13 amino acids. The CDR3 protein is CASSEGQKTEAFF. The CDR3 coding sequence is TGTGCCAGCAGCGAGGGACAGAAGACTGAAGCTTTCTTT. Full variable domain (remainder filled in from reference TRBV9 and TRBJ1-1): DSGVTQTPKHLITATGQRVTLRCSPRSGDLSVYWYQQSLDQGLQFLIQYYNGEERAKGNILERFSAQQFPDLHSELNLSSLELGDSALYFCASSEGQKTEAFFGQGTRLTVV.

The rearrangement links TRBV28 to TRBJ2-2; D perhaps matches TRBD2 (6 bases). Germline V gene data show CDR1 as MDHEN and CDR2 as SYDVKM. The V and J ends lost 8 bases and 2 bases respectively, with 12 bases between them. This CDR3 region has 14 residues. The CDR3 region has the DNA TGTGCCAGCCGACCGACTAGAAACACCGGGGAGCTGTTTTTT. Encoded protein: CASRPTRNTGELFF.

This rearrangement joins TRBV6-1 to TRBJ2-5, with 7 bases lining up with TRBD2. The trim removed 1 base at V and 2 bases at J, leaving 16 bases unmatched. The length of the CDR3 is 19 residues. CDR1 and CDR2 from the germline V gene are MNHNS and SASEGT. The CDR3 is CASSEEGWRGSSTQETQYF. CDR3 bases: TGTGCCAGCAGTGAAGAGGGGTGGCGGGGGAGCTCAACGCAAGAGACCCAGTACTTC.

The chain carries TRBV7-9 and TRBJ1-2; TRBD1 matches 10 bases. The CDR3 has 16 residues. The germline V gene encodes CDR1 SEHNR and CDR2 FQNEAQ (reference sequence). Germline trimming cut 3 bases from V and 2 bases from J; bases unmatched to any gene: 6. CDR3 coding DNA: TGTGCCAGCAGCTTCTCCCCGGGACAGGGGAACTATGGCTACACCTTC. Its protein product is CASSFSPGQGNYGYTF.

The chain has TRBV6-5 and TRBJ2-7; D may be TRBD2 (6 bases). The CDR3 runs 11 residues. With 7 bases removed from V and 6 bases from J, the gap between germline ends came to 10 bases. Germline-derived CDR1 and CDR2 are MNHEY and SVGAGI. CDR3 nucleotide sequence: TGTGCCAGCACTCAGGGAGGCGAGCAGTACTTC. As protein: CASTQGGEQYF.

The chain recombines TRBV4-2 with TRBJ2-5; 10 positions agree with TRBD2. V shed 0 bases, J shed 2 bases, and the junction held 6 bases outside the gene matches. The CDR3 is 17 residues long. The germline gives CDR1 LGHNA, CDR2 YNFKEQ. The CDR3 sequence: CASSQDPSGSAQETQYF. CDR3 nucleotides: TGTGCCAGCAGCCAAGACCCTAGCGGGAGTGCTCAAGAGACCCAGTACTTC.

This clone has only a few counts. This sequence joins TRBV6-5 and TRBJ2-2; 8 bases match TRBD1. V dropped 6 bases and J dropped 4; count of bases not matched to a gene: 7. The germline gives CDR1 MNHEY, CDR2 SVGAGI. The CDR3 runs to 15 residues. CDR3 DNA: TGTGCCAGCAGCAGGGGACAGGATTCCACCGGGGAGCTGTTTTTT. It codes for CASSRGQDSTGELFF.

V gene TRBV4-1 combines with J gene TRBJ1-2; 8 nucleotides agree with TRBD1. This CDR3 is built from 17 residues. Germline V gene data show CDR1 as MGHRA and CDR2 as YSYEKL. V trimming: 4 bases; J trimming: 3 bases; junction bases outside the gene matches: 13. CDR3 nucleotide sequence: TGCGCCAGCAGCCCAATGGGGACAGGTCCCTTTGACTATGGCTACACCTTC. It translates to CASSPMGTGPFDYGYTF.